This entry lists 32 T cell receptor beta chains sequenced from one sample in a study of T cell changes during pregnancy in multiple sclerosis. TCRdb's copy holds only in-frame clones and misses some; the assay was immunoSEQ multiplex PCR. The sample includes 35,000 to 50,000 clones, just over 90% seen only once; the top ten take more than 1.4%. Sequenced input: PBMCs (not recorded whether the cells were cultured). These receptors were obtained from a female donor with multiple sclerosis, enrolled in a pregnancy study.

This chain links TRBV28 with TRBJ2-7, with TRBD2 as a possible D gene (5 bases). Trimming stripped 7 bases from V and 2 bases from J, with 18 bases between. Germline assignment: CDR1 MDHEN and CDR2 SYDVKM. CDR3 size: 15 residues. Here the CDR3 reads CASKTILAQAYEQYF. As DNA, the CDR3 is TGTGCCAGCAAGACTATACTTGCACAAGCCTACGAGCAGTACTTC.

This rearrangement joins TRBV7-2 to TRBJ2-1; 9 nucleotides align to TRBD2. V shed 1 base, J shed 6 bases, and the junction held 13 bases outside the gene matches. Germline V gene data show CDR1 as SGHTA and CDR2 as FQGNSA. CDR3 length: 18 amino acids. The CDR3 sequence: CASSLVAIAGVLVNEQFF. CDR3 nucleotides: TGTGCCAGCAGCTTAGTAGCAATAGCGGGAGTATTGGTCAATGAGCAGTTCTTC.

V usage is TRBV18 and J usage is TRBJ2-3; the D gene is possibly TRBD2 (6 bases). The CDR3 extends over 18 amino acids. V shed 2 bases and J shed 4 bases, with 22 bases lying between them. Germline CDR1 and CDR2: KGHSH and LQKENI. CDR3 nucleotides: TGTGCCAGCTCACCATTGCTTTGGGGGGAAAAACTAGCAGATACGCAGTATTTT. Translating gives CASSPLLWGEKLADTQYF.

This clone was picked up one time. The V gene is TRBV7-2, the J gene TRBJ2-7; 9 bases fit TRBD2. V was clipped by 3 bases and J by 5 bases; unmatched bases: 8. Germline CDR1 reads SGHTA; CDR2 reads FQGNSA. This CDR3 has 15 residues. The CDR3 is CASSFRTSVSHEQYF. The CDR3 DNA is TGTGCCAGCAGCTTTCGGACTAGCGTGTCTCACGAGCAGTACTTC.

The chain's CDR3 is CSVQEGRNTIYF. CDR3 nucleotides: TGCAGCGTTCAGGAGGGAAGAAACACCATATATTTT. The V and J genes are TRBV29-1 and TRBJ1-3; D gene uncertain. This CDR3 spans 12 amino acids. Trimming took off 5 bases at V and 5 bases at J, with 10 bases between the two ends. The germline CDR1 and CDR2 sequences are SQVTM and ANQGSEA.

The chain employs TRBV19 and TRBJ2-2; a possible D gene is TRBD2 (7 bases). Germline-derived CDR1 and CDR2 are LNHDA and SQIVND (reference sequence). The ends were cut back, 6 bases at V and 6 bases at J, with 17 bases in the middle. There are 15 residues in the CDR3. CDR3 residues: CASRLQGGYAGELFF. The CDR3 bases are TGTGCCAGTAGATTACAGGGAGGGTACGCCGGGGAGCTGTTTTTT.

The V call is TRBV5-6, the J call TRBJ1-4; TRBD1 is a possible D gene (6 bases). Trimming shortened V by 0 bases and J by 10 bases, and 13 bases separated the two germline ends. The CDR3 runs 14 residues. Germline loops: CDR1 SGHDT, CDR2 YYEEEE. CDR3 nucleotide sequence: TGTGCCAGCAGCTTGGCCCAGGGGCGAGGAAAACTGTTTTTT. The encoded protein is CASSLAQGRGKLFF.

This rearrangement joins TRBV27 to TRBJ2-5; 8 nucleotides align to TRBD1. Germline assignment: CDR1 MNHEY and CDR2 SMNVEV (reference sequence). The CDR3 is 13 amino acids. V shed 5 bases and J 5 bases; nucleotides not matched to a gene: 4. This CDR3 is CASSGTGGETQYF. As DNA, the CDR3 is TGTGCCAGCAGTGGGACAGGCGGGGAGACCCAGTACTTC.

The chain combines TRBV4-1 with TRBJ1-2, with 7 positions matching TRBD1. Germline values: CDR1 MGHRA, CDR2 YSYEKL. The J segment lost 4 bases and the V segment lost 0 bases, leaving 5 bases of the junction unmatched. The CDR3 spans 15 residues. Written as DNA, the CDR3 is TGCGCCAGCAGCCAAGATCCAGGGGGTATCTATGGCTACACCTTC. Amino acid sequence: CASSQDPGGIYGYTF.

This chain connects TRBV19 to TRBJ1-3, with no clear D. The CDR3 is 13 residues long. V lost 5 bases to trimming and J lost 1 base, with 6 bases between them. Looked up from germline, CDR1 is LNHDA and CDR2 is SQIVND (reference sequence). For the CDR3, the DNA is TGTGCCAGTAGTGCGGATTCTGGAAACACCATATATTTT. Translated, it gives CASSADSGNTIYF. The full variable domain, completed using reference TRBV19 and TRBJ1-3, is DGGITQSPKYLFRKEGQNVTLSCEQNLNHDAMYWYRQDPGQGLRLIYYSQIVNDFQKGDIAEGYSVSREKKESFPLTVTSAQKNPTAFYLCASSADSGNTIYFGEGSWLTVV.

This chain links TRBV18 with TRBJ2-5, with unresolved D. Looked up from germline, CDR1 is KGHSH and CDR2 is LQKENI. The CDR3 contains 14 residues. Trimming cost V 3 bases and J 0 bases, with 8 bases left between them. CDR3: CASSPQTYQETQYF. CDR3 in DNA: TGTGCCAGCTCACCTCAAACGTACCAAGAGACCCAGTACTTC.

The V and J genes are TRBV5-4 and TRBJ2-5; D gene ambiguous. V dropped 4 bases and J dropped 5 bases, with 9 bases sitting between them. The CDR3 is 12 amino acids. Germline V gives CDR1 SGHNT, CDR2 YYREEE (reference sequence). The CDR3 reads CASSETRETQYF. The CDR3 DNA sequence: TGTGCCAGCAGCGAAACTCGGGAGACCCAGTACTTC.

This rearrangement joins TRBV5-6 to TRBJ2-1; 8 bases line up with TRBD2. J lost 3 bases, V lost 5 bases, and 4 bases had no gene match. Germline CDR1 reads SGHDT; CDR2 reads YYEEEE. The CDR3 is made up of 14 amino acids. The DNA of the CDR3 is TGTGCCAGCAGTTTTACTAGCGGCTACAATGAGCAGTTCTTC. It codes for CASSFTSGYNEQFF. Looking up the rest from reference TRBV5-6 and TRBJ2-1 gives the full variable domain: DAGVTQSPTHLIKTRGQQVTLRCSPKSGHDTVSWYQQALGQGPQFIFQYYEEEERQRGNFPDRFSGHQFPNYSSELNVNALLLGDSALYLCASSFTSGYNEQFFGPGTRLTVL.

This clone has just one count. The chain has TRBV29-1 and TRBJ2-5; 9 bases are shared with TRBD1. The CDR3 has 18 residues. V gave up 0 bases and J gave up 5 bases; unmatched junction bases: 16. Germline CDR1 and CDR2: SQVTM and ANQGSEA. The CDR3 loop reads CSVEDPGPTAGTGETQYF. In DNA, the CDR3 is TGCAGCGTTGAAGATCCAGGCCCCACCGCGGGGACAGGGGAGACCCAGTACTTC.

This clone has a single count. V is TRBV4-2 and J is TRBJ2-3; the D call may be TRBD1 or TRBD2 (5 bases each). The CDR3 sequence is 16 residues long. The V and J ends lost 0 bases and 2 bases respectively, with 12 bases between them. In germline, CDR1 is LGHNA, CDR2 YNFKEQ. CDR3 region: CASSQDPVGATDTQYF. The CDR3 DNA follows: TGTGCCAGCAGCCAAGATCCCGTCGGGGCCACAGATACGCAGTATTTT.

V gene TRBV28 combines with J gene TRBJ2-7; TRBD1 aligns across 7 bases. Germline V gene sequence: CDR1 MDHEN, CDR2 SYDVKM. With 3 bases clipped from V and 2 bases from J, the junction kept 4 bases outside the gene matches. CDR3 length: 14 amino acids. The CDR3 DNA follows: TGTGCCAGCAGTTTTAACAGGGGTCCCTACGAGCAGTACTTC. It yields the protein CASSFNRGPYEQYF.

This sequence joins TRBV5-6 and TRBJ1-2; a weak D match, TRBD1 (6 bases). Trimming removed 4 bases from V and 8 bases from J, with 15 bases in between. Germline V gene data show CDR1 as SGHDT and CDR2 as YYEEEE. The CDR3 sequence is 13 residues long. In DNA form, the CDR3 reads TGTGCCAGCAGCCTCCGGGACACCCGGGGCTACACCTTC. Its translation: CASSLRDTRGYTF.

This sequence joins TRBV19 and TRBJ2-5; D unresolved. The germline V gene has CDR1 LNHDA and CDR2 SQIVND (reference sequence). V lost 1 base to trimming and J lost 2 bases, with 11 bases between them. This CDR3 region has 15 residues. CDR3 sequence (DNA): TGTGCCAGTAGTATAGTCTTGACACCACAAGAGACCCAGTACTTC. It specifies CASSIVLTPQETQYF.

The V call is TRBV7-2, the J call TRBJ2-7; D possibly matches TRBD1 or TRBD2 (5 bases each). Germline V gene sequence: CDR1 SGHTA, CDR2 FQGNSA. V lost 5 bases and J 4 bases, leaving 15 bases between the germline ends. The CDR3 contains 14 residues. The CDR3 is CASSPGPGGYEQYF. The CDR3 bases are TGTGCCAGCAGCCCGGGACCGGGCGGGTACGAGCAGTACTTC.

CDR3 DNA sequence: TGCGCCAGCAGCTTGGCCCCGGGGGCGGGGGAGACCCAGTACTTC. This sequence encodes CASSLAPGAGETQYF. This chain joins TRBV5-1 and TRBJ2-5; D might be TRBD1 or TRBD2, each matching 6 bases. This CDR3 comprises 15 residues. V was clipped by 0 bases and J by 5 bases, with 14 bases between them. The V gene's germline CDR1 is SGHRS and CDR2 YFSETQ. The full variable domain, its missing parts supplied by reference TRBV5-1 and TRBJ2-5, is KAGVTQTPRYLIKTRGQQVTLSCSPISGHRSVSWYQQTPGQGLQFLFEYFSETQRNKGNFPGRFSGRQFSNSRSEMNVSTLELGDSALYLCASSLAPGAGETQYFGPGTRLLVL.

CDR3 in DNA: TGCGCCAGCAGCTTGGAAGGGATACAAGAGACCCAGTACTTC. It encodes CASSLEGIQETQYF. The chain recombines TRBV5-1 with TRBJ2-5; D unresolved. The CDR3 consists of 14 residues. Germline V gene data show CDR1 as SGHRS and CDR2 as YFSETQ. The V end was cut by 0 bases, the J end by 2 bases, with 8 bases between. Together with reference TRBV5-1 and TRBJ2-5, the CDR3 gives the full variable domain: KAGVTQTPRYLIKTRGQQVTLSCSPISGHRSVSWYQQTPGQGLQFLFEYFSETQRNKGNFPGRFSGRQFSNSRSEMNVSTLELGDSALYLCASSLEGIQETQYFGPGTRLLVL.

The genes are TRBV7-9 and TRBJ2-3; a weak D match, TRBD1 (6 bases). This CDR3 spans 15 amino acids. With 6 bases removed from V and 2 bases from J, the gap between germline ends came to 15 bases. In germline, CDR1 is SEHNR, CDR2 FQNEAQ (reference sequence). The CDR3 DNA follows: TGTGCCAGCAGAGCTTTCAGGGGCCTCACAGATACGCAGTATTTT. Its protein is CASRAFRGLTDTQYF.

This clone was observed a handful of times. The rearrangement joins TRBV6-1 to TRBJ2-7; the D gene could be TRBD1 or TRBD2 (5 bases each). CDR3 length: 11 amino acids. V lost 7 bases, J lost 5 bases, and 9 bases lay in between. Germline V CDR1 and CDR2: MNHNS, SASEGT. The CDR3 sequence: CASTLGHEQYF. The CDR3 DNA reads TGTGCCAGCACCCTGGGACACGAGCAGTACTTC.

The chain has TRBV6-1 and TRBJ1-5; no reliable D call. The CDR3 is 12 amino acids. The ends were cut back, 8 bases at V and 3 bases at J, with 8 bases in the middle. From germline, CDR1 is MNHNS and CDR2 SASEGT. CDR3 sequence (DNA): TGTGCCAGCGGGCAGTACAATCAGCCCCAGCATTTT. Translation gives CASGQYNQPQHF.

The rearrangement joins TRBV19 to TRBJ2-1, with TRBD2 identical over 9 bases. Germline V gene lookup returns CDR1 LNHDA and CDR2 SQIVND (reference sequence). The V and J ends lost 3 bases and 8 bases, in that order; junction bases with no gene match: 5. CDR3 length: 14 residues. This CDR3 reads CASSMISSGDEQFF. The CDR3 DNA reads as TGTGCCAGTAGTATGATATCTAGCGGGGATGAGCAGTTCTTC.

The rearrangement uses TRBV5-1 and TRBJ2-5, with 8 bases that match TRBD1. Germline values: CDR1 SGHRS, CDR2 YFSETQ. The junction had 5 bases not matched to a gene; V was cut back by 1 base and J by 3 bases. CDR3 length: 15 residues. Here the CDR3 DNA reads TGCGCCAGCAGCTTGACGGACAGGGTGAAAGAGACCCAGTACTTC. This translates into CASSLTDRVKETQYF.

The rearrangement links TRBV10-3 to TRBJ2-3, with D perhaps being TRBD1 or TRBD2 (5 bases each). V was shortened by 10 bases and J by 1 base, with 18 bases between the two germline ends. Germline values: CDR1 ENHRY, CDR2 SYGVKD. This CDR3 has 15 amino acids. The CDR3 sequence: CATGDGARGTDTQYF. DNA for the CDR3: TGTGCCACCGGTGATGGGGCGCGGGGCACAGATACGCAGTATTTT.

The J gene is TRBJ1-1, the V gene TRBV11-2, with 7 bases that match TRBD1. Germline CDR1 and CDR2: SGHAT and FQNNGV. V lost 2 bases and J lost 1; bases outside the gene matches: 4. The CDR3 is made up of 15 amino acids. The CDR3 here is CASSLSRQGNTEAFF. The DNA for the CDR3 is TGTGCCAGCAGCTTATCACGACAGGGGAACACTGAAGCTTTCTTT.

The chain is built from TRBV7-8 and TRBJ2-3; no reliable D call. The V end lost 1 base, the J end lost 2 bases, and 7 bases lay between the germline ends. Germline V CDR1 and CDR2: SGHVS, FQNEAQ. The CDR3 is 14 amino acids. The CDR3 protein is CASSLVQATDTQYF. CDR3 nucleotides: TGTGCCAGCAGCTTAGTCCAGGCCACAGATACGCAGTATTTT. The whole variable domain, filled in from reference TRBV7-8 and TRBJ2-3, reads GAGVSQSPRYKVAKRGQDVALRCDPISGHVSLFWYQQALGQGPEFLTYFQNEAQLDKSGLPSDRFFAERPEGSVSTLKIQRTQQEDSAVYLCASSLVQATDTQYFGPGTRLTVL.

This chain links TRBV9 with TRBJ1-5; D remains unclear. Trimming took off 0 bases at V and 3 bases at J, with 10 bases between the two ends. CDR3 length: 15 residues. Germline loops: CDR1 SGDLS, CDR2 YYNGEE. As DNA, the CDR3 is TGTGCCAGCAGCGTAGACGGGTTATACAATCAGCCCCAGCATTTT. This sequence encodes CASSVDGLYNQPQHF.

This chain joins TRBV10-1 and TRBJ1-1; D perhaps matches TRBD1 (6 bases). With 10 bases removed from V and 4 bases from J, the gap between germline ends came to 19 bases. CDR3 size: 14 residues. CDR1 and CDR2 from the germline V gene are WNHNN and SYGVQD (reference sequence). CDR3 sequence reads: CATSGGGAITEAFF. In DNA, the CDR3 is TGCGCCACGTCGGGTGGGGGGGCCATCACTGAAGCTTTCTTT.

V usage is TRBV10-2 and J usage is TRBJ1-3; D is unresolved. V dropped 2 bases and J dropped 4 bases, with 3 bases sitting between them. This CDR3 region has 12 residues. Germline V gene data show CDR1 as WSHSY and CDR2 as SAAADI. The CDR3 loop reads CASSEGGNTIYF. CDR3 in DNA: TGCGCCAGCAGTGAGGGAGGAAACACCATATATTTT.